This entry describes one TCR beta chain. Its antigen is still unknown. Qualities for individual bases were not recorded, and no much larger clone is one base off. These data come from a study of T cells in Graves' hyperthyroidism and ophthalmopathy (dated by TCRdb to the late 2010s). Background on the whole study: Peripheral blood was sampled at the time of initial diagnosis, prior to any treatment. To identify TCR V-J signatures that set the groups apart, the researchers used a discovery cohort of about a hundred patients, made up of 40 to 45 with Graves' ophthalmopathy and some 56 with stable Graves' hyperthyroidism. Prospective prediction of ophthalmopathy was tested in an independent validation cohort of approximately 19 hyperthyroidism patients and roughly 16 patients who later progressed to ophthalmopathy. The 100 discovery patients were divided at random into training and test sets in a 7:3 ratio. In addition, the study compared T-cell repertoires in thyroid tissue and in blood from 6 or 7 Graves' hyperthyroidism patients. Following sampling, methimazole starting at 30 mg daily was given to hyperthyroidism patients, and high-dose intravenous methylprednisolone was given to ophthalmopathy patients. According to the paper, TCR Vbeta CDR3 sequencing was carried out on over 130 peripheral blood samples, which came from around 43 ophthalmopathy, approximately 72 hyperthyroidism and some 17 progressor patients.

The germline V gene encodes CDR1 DFQATT and CDR2 SNEGSKA (reference sequence). V and J lose 4 bases and 0 bases, and a span of 12 bases separates them. Measured from the cysteine to the phenylalanine, the CDR3 is 14 residues long. Just the 42-base CDR3 DNA is kept, in frame starting at base 1. Amplification of TCR beta CDR3 regions was carried out from RNA transcripts. For the first round of RT-PCR on the TCR CDR3, the HTBI primer set was used together with the Qiagen OneStep RT-PCR kit. The libraries were constructed in a second round of multiplex PCR and then size-selected and purified. Paired-end sequencing of the libraries was performed with 100 bp reads on an Illumina HiSeq2000. Under the source paper's analysis protocol: SOAPnuke was used to process the raw data, removing reads that contained adapters or uncalled bases, had a mean Phred below 15, or lacked an exact match to the constant primer or identifier. COPE v1.2.5 was used to merge high-quality paired reads, and clonotypes were defined as unique nucleotide sequences. MiTCR v1.1 was used to align the clonotypes against IMGT TRBV, TRBD and TRBJ reference segments. Analysis was restricted to V-J combinations with a frequency above 0.0001, which covered 99% to 99.2% of repertoires. The TCS score was defined as the ratio of F50 (clonal expansion) to E x V (chaos), calculated using BLOSUM62-based TCRdist between CDR3 peptides within each V-J. Welch's t-statistics and random forest reduced roughly 500 V-J features to roughly 13, which were used in a naive Bayes classifier (R e1071). The similarity between thyroid and blood repertoires was quantified using the Morisita-Horn index. TCRdb passed the public sequencing reads through fastp at Q25 and MiXCR, retaining productive beta sequences. Each record represents a unique CDR3 protein, reported with the most common genes and DNA among its rows. None of the V and J calls come from the authors' own analysis; TCRdb made them. A total of around 760,000 distinct CDR3 sequences appear in this sample, approximately 36% of them only once. The biggest ten clones account for approximately 31% of the sample.

The paper's findings and limits, for the study overall: Sample size was not statistically predetermined, and blinding of investigators to group allocation was not performed. In validation, the model predicted progression to ophthalmopathy a median of about 6 months before onset, with roughly 71% sensitivity and roughly 72% specificity. Blood samples also contained most of the expanded thyroid clonotypes (frequency above 0.001), which suggests that blood repertoires may reflect thyroid immune responses. A model built on a 13 V-J signature distinguished ophthalmopathy from stable hyperthyroidism, reaching over 85% sensitivity and 81.08% specificity in cross-validation and 80%/75% in testing.

Stable Graves' hyperthyroidism was defined as no progression to ophthalmopathy during 18 months of follow-up. Hyperthyroidism patients were newly diagnosed, had a disease duration of under 2 months, and were aged 18 to 65 years. Exclusion was applied to patients with uncontrolled infections, other autoimmune diseases, pregnancy or lactation. Clinical symptoms, serum thyroxine and TRAb, thyroid ultrasound, and orbital computed tomography formed the basis for the diagnoses. PBMCs were isolated from about 9.1 ml of fresh peripheral blood by Ficoll-Paque density gradient centrifugation. Total RNA was extracted with Trizol reagent, and quality was checked on an Agilent 2100 Bioanalyzer.

The sequence derives from a woman in her forties with Graves' hyperthyroidism. The sample taken for sequencing was blood. The chain employs TRBV20-1 and TRBJ1-1; the D gene is perhaps TRBD1, from 5 matching bases. The nucleotide sequence is TGCAGTGCTAATCCCGGGGCGGTGAACACTGAAGCTTTCTTT. Translated, this is CSANPGAVNTEAFF.